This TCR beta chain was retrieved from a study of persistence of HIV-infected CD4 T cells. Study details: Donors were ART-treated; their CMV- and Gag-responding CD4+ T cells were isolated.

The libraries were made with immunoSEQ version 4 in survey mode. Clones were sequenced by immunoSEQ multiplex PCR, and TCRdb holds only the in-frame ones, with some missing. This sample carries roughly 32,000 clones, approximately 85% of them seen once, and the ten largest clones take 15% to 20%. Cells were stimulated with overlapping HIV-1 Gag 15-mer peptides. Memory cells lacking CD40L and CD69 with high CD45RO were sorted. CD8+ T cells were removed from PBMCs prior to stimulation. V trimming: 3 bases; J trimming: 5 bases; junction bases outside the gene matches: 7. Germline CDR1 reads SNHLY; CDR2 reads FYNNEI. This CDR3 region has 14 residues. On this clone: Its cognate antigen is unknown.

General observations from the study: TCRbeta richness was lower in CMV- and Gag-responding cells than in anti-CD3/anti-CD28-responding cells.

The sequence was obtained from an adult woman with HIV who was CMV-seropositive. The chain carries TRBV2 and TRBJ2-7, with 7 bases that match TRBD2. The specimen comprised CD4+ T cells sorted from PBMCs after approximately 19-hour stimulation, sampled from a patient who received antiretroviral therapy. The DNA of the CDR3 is TGTGCCAGCAGTGAGGGGGAGGGTTACAACGAGCAGTACTTC. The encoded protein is CASSEGEGYNEQYF.